The following is a T cell receptor (beta chain) sequence with its context. This clonotype has a count of ten or more. The clone's antigen remains unknown. No base quality values were provided; no much bigger clone lies one nucleotide off. The sample is drawn from a study of molecular identifiers for immune sequencing clone quantification listed by TCRdb under 2018. Regarding the research as a whole: In a replicate experiment, RNA from 20,000 or 100,000 naive CD8 T cells was split into five aliquots, four of which were sequenced. This methods study used CD8 T cells to benchmark TCR RNA copy counting and molecular-identifier clustering-based TCR repertoire sequencing (MIDCIRS).

CDR1 and CDR2 are read off the germline V gene as SNHLY and FYNNEI. Its CDR3 holds 14 amino acids, cysteine through phenylalanine. Only the CDR3 region is kept as DNA, spanning 42 bases read in frame from base 1. Compared with germline, V lacks 9 bases and J lacks 6 bases; bases without a gene match: 12. The protocol used for the library was PCR. The run used an Illumina HiSeq 4000. Bulk TCR libraries were prepared as previously described, using TCR primers listed in Table S5. Purification of total RNA was performed with the Qiagen AllPrep DNA/RNA kit. Before analysis, reads from multiple sequencing runs of the same library were pooled. As for how the authors treated the data: Reads were retained only if the reads had an exact TCR constant sequence, and the retained reads were trimmed to 150 nt and grouped according to their 12-nt molecular barcodes. Within each barcode group, reads were sub-clustered at a 15% Levenshtein threshold, and quality-weighted consensus sequences were built per RNA molecule. Non-functional sequences were discarded, and so were lower-count sequences lying one edit away from another sequence. Based on a fit of two negative binomial distributions, barcode sub-clusters having less than 20% of the maximum read count were discarded. TCRdb trimmed public reads at Q25 via fastp, called clones via MiXCR and kept in-frame beta chains. Here each entry gathers all rows of one CDR3 protein and keeps the most common genes and DNA. Clone size and V and J calls follow TCRdb, not the original study. Recorded for this sample are some 650,000 distinct CDR3 sequences; 15% to 20% of them occurred a single time. The ten largest account for roughly 0.9% of the sample.

Overall results and qualifications from the work: Spiked-in Jurkat TCR RNA equivalent to a single cell was reported to be detectable even among 800,000 to 1,000,000 naive CD8 T cells. In CMV-specific effector cells, over 99% of molecules were held by clones above 20 RNA copies, whereas under 1% of molecules were held by such clones in naive cells. Highly expanded clone sizes could be underestimated if identical TCR molecules share a barcode. Naive libraries contained spiked-in Jurkat TCR RNA (more than nine copies' worth), which is not part of the donor repertoire. About 3.1 recovered TCR RNA copies per cell were obtained by modeling, versus about ten by digital PCR, implying a capture efficiency of 25% to 30%. Without barcode sub-clustering, chimeric consensus sequences inflated TCR diversity; chimeras reached as high as 47%.

Libraries of naive CD8 T cells were built from around 20,000 to 990,000 sorted cells, with 10%, 30% or 50% of the purified RNA used. Naive CD8 T cells, defined as CD8+CD4-CCR7+CD45RA+, were FACS-sorted into RLT Plus buffer on a BD FACSAria II. Ten to eleven TCR copies' worth of Jurkat RNA were spiked into roughly 19,000-1,000,000 naive CD8 T cell samples to test detection sensitivity. Enrichment of CD8 T cells was performed with RosetteSep CD8+ T Cell Enrichment Cocktail and Ficoll-Paque, after which ACK red cell lysis was carried out. The material sequenced was naive CD8+ T cells from blood, with Jurkat cell RNA spiked in. The cell subset or site label corresponds to: FACS-sorted CD8+CD4-CCR7+CD45RA+ naive T cells. The chain was built from TRBV2 and TRBJ2-7, and 9 junction bases match TRBD1. The source is a human donor in good health. Some libraries in this study had Jurkat cell RNA spiked in. The CDR3 here reads CAREDRGSSSEQYF. The nucleotide sequence is TGTGCCAGGGAGGACAGGGGTTCTTCCAGCGAGCAGTACTTC.